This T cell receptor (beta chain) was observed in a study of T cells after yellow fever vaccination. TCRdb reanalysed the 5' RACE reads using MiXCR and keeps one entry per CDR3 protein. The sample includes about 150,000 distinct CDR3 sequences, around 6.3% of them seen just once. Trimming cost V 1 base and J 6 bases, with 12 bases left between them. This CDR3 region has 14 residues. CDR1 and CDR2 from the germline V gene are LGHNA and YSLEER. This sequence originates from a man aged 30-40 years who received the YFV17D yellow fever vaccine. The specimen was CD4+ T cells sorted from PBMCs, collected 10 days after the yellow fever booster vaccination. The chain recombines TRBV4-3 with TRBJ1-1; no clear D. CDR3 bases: TGCGCCAGCAGCCAAGTTCCGGGAATGGCTGAAGCTTTCTTT. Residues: CASSQVPGMAEAFF.